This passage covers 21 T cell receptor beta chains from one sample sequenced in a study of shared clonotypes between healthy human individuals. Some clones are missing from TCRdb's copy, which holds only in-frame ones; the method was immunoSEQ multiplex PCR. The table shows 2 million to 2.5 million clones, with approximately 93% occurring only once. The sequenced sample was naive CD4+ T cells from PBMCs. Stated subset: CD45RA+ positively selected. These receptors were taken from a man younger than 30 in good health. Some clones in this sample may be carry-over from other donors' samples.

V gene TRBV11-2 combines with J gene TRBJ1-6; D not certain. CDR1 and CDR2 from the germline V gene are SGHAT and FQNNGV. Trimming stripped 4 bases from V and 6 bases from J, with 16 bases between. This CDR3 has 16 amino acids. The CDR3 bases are TGTGCCAGCAGCTGGACCGCGGGTACTCGTAATTCACCCCTCCACTTT. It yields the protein CASSWTAGTRNSPLHF.

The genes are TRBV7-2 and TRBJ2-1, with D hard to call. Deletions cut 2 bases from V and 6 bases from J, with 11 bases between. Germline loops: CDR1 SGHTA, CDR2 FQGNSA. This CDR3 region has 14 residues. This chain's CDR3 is CASSLRAPPNEQFF. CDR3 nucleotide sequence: TGTGCCAGCAGCTTAAGGGCACCCCCCAATGAGCAGTTCTTC.

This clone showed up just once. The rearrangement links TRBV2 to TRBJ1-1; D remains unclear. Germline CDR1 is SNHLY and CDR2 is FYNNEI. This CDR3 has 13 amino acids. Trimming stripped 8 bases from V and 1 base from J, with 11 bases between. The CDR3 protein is CASRRRPNTEAFF. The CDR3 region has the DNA TGTGCCAGCCGCCGACGGCCGAACACTGAAGCTTTCTTT. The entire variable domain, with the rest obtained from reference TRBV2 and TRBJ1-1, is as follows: EPEVTQTPSHQVTQMGQEVILRCVPISNHLYFYWYRQILGQKVEFLVSFYNNEISEKSEIFDDQFSVERPDGSNFTLKIRSTKLEDSAMYFCASRRRPNTEAFFGQGTRLTVV.

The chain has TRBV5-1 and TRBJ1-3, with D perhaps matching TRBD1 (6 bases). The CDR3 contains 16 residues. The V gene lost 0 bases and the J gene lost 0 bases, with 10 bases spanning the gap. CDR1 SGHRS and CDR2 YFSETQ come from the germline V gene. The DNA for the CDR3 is TGCGCCAGCAGCTTGGGGGACACGACCTCTGGAAACACCATATATTTT. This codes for CASSLGDTTSGNTIYF.

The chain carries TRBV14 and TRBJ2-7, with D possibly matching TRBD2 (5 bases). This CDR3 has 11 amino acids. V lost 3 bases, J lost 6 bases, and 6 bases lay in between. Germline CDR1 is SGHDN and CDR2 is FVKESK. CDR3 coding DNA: TGTGCCAGCAGCCACGGGGTCGAGCAGTACTTC. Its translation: CASSHGVEQYF.

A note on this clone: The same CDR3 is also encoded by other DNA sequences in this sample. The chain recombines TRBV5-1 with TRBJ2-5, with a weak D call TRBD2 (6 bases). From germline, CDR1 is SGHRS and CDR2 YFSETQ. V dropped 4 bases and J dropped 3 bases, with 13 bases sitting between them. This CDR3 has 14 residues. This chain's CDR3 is CASSLRPGEETQYF. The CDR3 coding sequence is TGCGCCAGCAGCCTCCGGCCGGGGGAAGAGACCCAGTACTTC.

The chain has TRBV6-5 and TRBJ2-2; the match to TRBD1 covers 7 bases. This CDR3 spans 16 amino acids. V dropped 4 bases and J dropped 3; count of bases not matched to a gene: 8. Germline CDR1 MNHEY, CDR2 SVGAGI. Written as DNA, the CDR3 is TGTGCCAGCAGTTCGTTCGGACAGGCCGACACCGGGGAGCTGTTTTTT. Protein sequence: CASSSFGQADTGELFF.

The CDR3 DNA reads as TGTGCCAGCAGTTACCTACTAGCGGCCGATGAGCAGTTCTTC. Translating gives CASSYLLAADEQFF. The V call is TRBV6-5, the J call TRBJ2-1, with 8 positions matching TRBD2. Per germline, CDR1 MNHEY and CDR2 SVGAGI. After removal of 2 bases from V and 8 bases from J, the junction contained 5 bases not matched to a gene. The CDR3 is made up of 14 amino acids.

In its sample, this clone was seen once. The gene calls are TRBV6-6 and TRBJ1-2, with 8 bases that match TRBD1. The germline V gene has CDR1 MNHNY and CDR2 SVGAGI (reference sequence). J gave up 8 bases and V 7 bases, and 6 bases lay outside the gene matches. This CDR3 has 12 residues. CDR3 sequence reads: CASNRQGLGYTF. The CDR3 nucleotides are TGTGCCAGCAACAGACAGGGGTTGGGCTACACCTTC.

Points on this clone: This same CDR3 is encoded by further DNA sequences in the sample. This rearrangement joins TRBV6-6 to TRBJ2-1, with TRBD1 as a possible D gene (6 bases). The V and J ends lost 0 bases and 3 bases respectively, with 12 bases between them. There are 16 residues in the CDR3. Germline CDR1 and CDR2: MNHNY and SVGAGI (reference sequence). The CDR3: CASSYSRGSSYNEQFF. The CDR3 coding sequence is TGTGCCAGCAGTTACTCGAGGGGGTCAAGCTACAATGAGCAGTTCTTC.

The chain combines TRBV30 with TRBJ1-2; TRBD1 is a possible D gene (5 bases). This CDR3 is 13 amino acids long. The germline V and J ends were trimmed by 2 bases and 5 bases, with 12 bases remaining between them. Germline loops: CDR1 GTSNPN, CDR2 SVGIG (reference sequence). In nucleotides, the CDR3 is TGTGCCTGGAGTAGCCGGAGGGGTTATGGCTACACCTTC. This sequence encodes CAWSSRRGYGYTF.

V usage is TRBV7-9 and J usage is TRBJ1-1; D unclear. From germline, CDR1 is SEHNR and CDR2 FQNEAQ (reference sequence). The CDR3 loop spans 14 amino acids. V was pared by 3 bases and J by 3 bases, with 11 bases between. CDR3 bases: TGTGCCAGCAGCTTGTGGAGCCACGACACTGAAGCTTTCTTT. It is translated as CASSLWSHDTEAFF.

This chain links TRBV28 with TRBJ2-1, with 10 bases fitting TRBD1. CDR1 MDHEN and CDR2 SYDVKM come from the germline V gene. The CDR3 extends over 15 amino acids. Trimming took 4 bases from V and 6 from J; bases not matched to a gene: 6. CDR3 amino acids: CASSSPGQGTNEQFF. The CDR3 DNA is TGTGCCAGCAGTTCCCCGGGACAGGGGACCAATGAGCAGTTCTTC.

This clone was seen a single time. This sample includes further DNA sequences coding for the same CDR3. CDR3 bases: TGCGCCAGCAGCTTATCGGCCTACGAGCAGTACTTC. Translating it yields CASSLSAYEQYF. The V gene is TRBV5-1, the J gene TRBJ2-7; D is unresolved. Germline V gene sequence: CDR1 SGHRS, CDR2 YFSETQ. CDR3 length: 12 amino acids. With 2 bases removed from V and 2 bases from J, the gap between germline ends came to 5 bases.

The CDR3 protein is CASSLRREPYEQYF. CDR3 in DNA: TGCGCCAGCAGCTTGAGAAGAGAACCCTACGAGCAGTACTTC. The chain is built from TRBV5-1 and TRBJ2-7; unclear D gene. V was shortened by 1 base and J by 2 bases, with 10 bases between the two germline ends. The CDR3 spans 14 residues. Germline CDR1 SGHRS, CDR2 YFSETQ.

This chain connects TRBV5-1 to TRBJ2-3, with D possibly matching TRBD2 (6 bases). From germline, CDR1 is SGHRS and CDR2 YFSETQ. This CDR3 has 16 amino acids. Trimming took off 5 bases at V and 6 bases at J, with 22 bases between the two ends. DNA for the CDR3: TGCGCCAGCAGGAGTACAGCGGGCTCTCCAAGGGATACGCAGTATTTT. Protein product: CASRSTAGSPRDTQYF.

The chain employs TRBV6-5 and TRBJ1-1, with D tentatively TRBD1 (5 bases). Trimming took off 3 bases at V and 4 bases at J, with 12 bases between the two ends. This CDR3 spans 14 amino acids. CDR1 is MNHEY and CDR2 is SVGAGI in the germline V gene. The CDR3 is CASSYQGLGTEAFF. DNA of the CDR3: TGTGCCAGCAGTTATCAGGGTTTGGGCACTGAAGCTTTCTTT.

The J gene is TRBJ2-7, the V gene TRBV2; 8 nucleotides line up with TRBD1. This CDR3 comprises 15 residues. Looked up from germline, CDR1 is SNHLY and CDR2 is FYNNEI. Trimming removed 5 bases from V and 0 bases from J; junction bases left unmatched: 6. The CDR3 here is CASSRNRGSSYEQYF. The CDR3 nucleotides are TGTGCCAGCAGTCGGAACAGGGGGAGCTCCTACGAGCAGTACTTC. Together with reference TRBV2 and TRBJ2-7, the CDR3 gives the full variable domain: EPEVTQTPSHQVTQMGQEVILRCVPISNHLYFYWYRQILGQKVEFLVSFYNNEISEKSEIFDDQFSVERPDGSNFTLKIRSTKLEDSAMYFCASSRNRGSSYEQYFGPGTRLTVT.

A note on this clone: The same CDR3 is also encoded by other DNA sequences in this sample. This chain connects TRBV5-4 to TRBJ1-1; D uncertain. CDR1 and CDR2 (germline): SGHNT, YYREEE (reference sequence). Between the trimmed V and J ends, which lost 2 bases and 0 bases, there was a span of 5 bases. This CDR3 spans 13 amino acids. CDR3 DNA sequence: TGTGCCAGCAGCTTAGTCCTGAACACTGAAGCTTTCTTT. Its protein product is CASSLVLNTEAFF.

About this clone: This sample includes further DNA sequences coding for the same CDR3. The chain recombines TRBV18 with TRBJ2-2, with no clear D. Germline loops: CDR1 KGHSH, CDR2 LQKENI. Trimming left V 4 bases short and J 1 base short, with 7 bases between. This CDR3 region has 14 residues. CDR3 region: CASSLDRNTGELFF. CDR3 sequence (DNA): TGTGCCAGCTCACTAGACCGGAACACCGGGGAGCTGTTTTTT.

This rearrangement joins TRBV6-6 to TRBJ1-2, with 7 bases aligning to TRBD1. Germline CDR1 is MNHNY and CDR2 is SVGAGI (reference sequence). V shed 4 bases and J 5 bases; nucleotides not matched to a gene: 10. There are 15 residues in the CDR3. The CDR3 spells CASSWNQGGTYGYTF. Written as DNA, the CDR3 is TGTGCCAGCAGTTGGAACCAGGGGGGAACTTATGGCTACACCTTC.